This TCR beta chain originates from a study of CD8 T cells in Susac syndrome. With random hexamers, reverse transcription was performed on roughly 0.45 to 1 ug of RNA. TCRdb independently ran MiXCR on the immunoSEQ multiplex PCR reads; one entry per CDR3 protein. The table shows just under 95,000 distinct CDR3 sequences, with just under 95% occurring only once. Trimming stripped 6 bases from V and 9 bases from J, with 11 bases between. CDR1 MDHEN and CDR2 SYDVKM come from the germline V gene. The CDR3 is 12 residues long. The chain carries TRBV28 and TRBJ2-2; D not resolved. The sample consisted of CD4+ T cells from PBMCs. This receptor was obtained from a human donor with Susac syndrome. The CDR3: CASRENSRELFF. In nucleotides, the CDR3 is TGTGCCAGCAGGGAAAACTCAAGGGAGCTGTTTTTT.